The 9 T cell receptor beta chains below come from one sample, sequenced in a study of blood T cell repertoires in COVID-19. The protocol was immunoSEQ multiplex PCR, while the TCRdb copy is restricted to in-frame clones and leaves out a portion. The table includes under 300,000 clones, around 89% detected once. Sequencing was carried out using PBMCs or T cells enriched from blood (not recorded which). All receptors come from a man aged 40-50 years who had recovered from COVID-19.

This chain joins TRBV6-5 and TRBJ1-1, with 7 bases fitting TRBD1. Germline CDR1 reads MNHEY; CDR2 reads SVGAGI. The CDR3 totals 12 residues. V was clipped by 5 bases and J by 8 bases; unmatched bases: 5. CDR3 coding DNA: TGTGCCAGCAGTAGGTCACAGGGGGAAGCTTTCTTT. Its translation: CASSRSQGEAFF.

V and J are TRBV29-1 and TRBJ1-5; the match to TRBD1 covers 8 bases. Per the germline V gene, CDR1 is SQVTM and CDR2 is ANQGSEA. The CDR3 sequence is 11 residues long. The junction had 2 bases not matched to a gene; V was cut back by 2 bases and J by 11 bases. The CDR3 nucleotides read TGCAGCGTTGAACAGGGACAGGCCCAGCATTTT. Protein product: CSVEQGQAQHF.

The chain links TRBV4-3 to TRBJ2-7; TRBD1 might be the D (6 bases). The V end lost 0 bases, the J end lost 6 bases, and 12 bases lay between the germline ends. The germline gives CDR1 LGHNA, CDR2 YSLEER. This CDR3 is 14 amino acids long. CDR3: CASSQERTVGEQYF. In DNA form, the CDR3 reads TGCGCCAGCAGCCAAGAAAGGACAGTCGGCGAGCAGTACTTC.

This clone was observed once. The chain uses TRBV3-1 (or the pseudogene TRBV3-2) and TRBJ1-5; TRBD1 might be the D (5 bases). In germline, CDR1 is LGHDT, CDR2 YNNKEL (reference sequence). This CDR3 is 13 amino acids long. V was clipped by 0 bases and J by 6 bases, with 6 bases between them. The CDR3 DNA reads TGTGCCAGCAGCCAAGATAGGGGTCAGCCCCAGCATTTT. Encoded protein: CASSQDRGQPQHF.

The chain couples TRBV5-1 to TRBJ2-7; 7 bases fit TRBD1. CDR3 length: 15 amino acids. Germline V gene data show CDR1 as SGHRS and CDR2 as YFSETQ. V was pared by 0 bases and J by 6 bases, with 9 bases of the junction left unmatched. DNA of the CDR3: TGCGCCAGCAGCTTGGGGAGAACAGACAGGGTCGAGCAGTACTTC. Translating it yields CASSLGRTDRVEQYF.

J is TRBJ2-3 and V is TRBV9; no clear D gene. CDR1 and CDR2 from the germline V gene are SGDLS and YYNGEE. CDR3 size: 13 residues. The ends were cut back, 3 bases at V and 0 bases at J, with 5 bases in the middle. The CDR3 sequence: CASSGQSTDTQYF. In nucleotides, the CDR3 is TGTGCCAGCAGCGGTCAGAGCACAGATACGCAGTATTTT.

The rearrangement uses TRBV9 and TRBJ2-1, with 11 nucleotides matching TRBD2. The CDR3 totals 13 residues. Germline trimming cut 3 bases from V and 8 bases from J; bases unmatched to any gene: 1. The germline CDR1 and CDR2 sequences are SGDLS and YYNGEE. In DNA, the CDR3 is TGTGCCAGCAGCGGGGGACTAGCGGATGAGCAGTTCTTC. Protein product: CASSGGLADEQFF.

The sample holds one count of this clone. This chain links TRBV9 with TRBJ2-3; D is perhaps TRBD1 (6 bases). The germline V and J ends were trimmed by 4 bases and 4 bases, with 16 bases remaining between them. The CDR3 length is 15 residues. The germline V gene encodes CDR1 SGDLS and CDR2 YYNGEE. Here the CDR3 DNA reads TGTGCCAGCAGCACTACACAGGGTGTCCCAGATACGCAGTATTTT. The encoded protein is CASSTTQGVPDTQYF.

V usage is TRBV7-3 and J usage is TRBJ2-5, with a possible D match to TRBD1 (7 bases). This CDR3 is built from 14 residues. The germline gives CDR1 SGHTA, CDR2 FQGTGA. V gave up 2 bases and J gave up 4 bases, with 11 bases separating them. CDR3 nucleotide sequence: TGTGCCAGCAGCTTACAGGGGGGTGTAGAGACCCAGTACTTC. Its translation is CASSLQGGVETQYF.